These 28 T cell receptor beta chains originate from one sample sequenced in a study of T cells after yellow fever vaccination (dated by TCRdb to between 2019 and 2020). Libraries were built with 5' RACE. Sequencing relied on an Illumina NovaSeq 6000. TCRdb redid the processing of the public reads, applying fastp at Q25 and MiXCR, and retained in-frame beta chains. Records with the same CDR3 protein are collapsed into one entry carrying the most frequent genes and DNA. The sample data list about 260,000 distinct CDR3 sequences, and approximately 5.2% of these were observed just once. Less than 3.5% of the sample is taken by the ten largest. The sample's treatment or condition label, decoded: live attenuated yellow fever vaccine strain. The input for sequencing was CD4+ T cells sorted from PBMCs, taken on the day of the yellow fever booster vaccination. Receptor source: a man younger than 35 who received the YFV17D yellow fever vaccine.

This clonotype was found many times. The chain links TRBV4-3 to TRBJ2-1; 10 bases match TRBD1. After removal of 0 bases from V and 16 bases from J, the junction contained 9 bases not matched to a gene. The germline V gene encodes CDR1 LGHNA and CDR2 YSLEER. CDR3 length equals 14 residues. The chain's CDR3 is CASSQELRDRGVFF. In nucleotides, the CDR3 is TGCGCCAGCAGCCAAGAGCTTCGGGACAGGGGTGTATTCTTC.

This clonotype was seen only a few times. V usage is TRBV19 and J usage is TRBJ1-5; D perhaps matches TRBD1 (5 bases). Trimming stripped 6 bases from V and 0 bases from J, with 12 bases between. CDR1 and CDR2 (germline): LNHDA, SQIVND (reference sequence). There are 15 residues in the CDR3. The CDR3 DNA sequence: TGTGCCAGTAGACCGACAGTTTATAGCAATCAGCCCCAGCATTTT. Translating it yields CASRPTVYSNQPQHF.

This clonotype was picked up many times. The CDR3: CASSQGYSESGGVTQYF. CDR3 coding DNA: TGTGCCAGCAGCCAAGGGTACTCTGAGAGCGGTGGGGTGACCCAGTACTTC. V and J are TRBV3-1 and TRBJ2-5, with TRBD2 as a possible D gene (5 bases). The ends were cut back, 1 base at V and 7 bases at J, with 22 bases in the middle. The CDR3 length is 17 residues. The germline V gene encodes CDR1 LGHDT and CDR2 YNNKEL (reference sequence).

This clonotype was detected many times. The genes are TRBV12-3 or TRBV12-4 and TRBJ1-3, with unresolved D. Between the trimmed V and J ends, which lost 5 bases and 3 bases, there was a span of 8 bases. This CDR3 contains 13 residues. The DNA of the CDR3 is TGTGCCAGCAGTACGGACGTTGGAAACACCATATATTTT. Protein product: CASSTDVGNTIYF.

Only a few counts were recorded for this clonotype. The J gene is TRBJ1-1, the V gene TRBV7-8; TRBD1 might be the D (6 bases). The ends were cut back, 4 bases at V and 0 bases at J, with 9 bases in the middle. Germline V gene sequence: CDR1 SGHVS, CDR2 FQNEAQ. CDR3 size: 14 residues. CDR3 nucleotide sequence: TGTGCCAGCAGCTACCGGACAGTGAACACTGAAGCTTTCTTT. This codes for CASSYRTVNTEAFF.

This clonotype was found many times. The rearrangement links TRBV12-3 or TRBV12-4 to TRBJ2-7; 7 positions match TRBD1. V lost 2 bases, J lost 3 bases, and 4 bases stayed unmatched. This CDR3 comprises 14 residues. CDR3 coding DNA: TGTGCCAGCAGTTTAAGACAGGGTGACTACGAGCAGTACTTC. This codes for CASSLRQGDYEQYF.

This clonotype has more than one count but fewer than ten. The V gene is TRBV25-1, the J gene TRBJ2-7; 7 bases line up with TRBD1. Germline values: CDR1 MGHDK, CDR2 SYGVNS. The CDR3 is 14 amino acids. The trim removed 3 bases at V and 7 bases at J, leaving 9 bases unmatched. CDR3 residues: CASSDPGTDREQYF. The CDR3 nucleotides are TGTGCCAGCAGTGACCCAGGGACAGACAGAGAGCAGTACTTC.

This chain uses TRBV3-1 with TRBJ1-5; no reliable D call. Looked up from germline, CDR1 is LGHDT and CDR2 is YNNKEL (reference sequence). V lost 4 bases and J 3 bases, leaving 7 bases between the germline ends. The CDR3 loop spans 13 amino acids. DNA for the CDR3: TGTGCCAGCAGCCGCGATCCCAATCAGCCCCAGCATTTT. Its protein is CASSRDPNQPQHF.

This clonotype has a count of ten or more. The chain employs TRBV5-1 and TRBJ2-1; 8 positions agree with TRBD2. CDR3 length: 18 residues. After removal of 4 bases from V and 0 bases from J, the junction contained 12 bases not matched to a gene. Per germline, CDR1 SGHRS and CDR2 YFSETQ. The CDR3 loop reads CASSQRGRGTSSYNEQFF. Here the CDR3 DNA reads TGCGCCAGCAGCCAGCGGGGGCGGGGGACTAGCTCCTACAATGAGCAGTTCTTC.

The chain links TRBV28 to TRBJ1-3, with D uncertain. In germline, CDR1 is MDHEN, CDR2 SYDVKM. V lost 8 bases to trimming and J lost 3 bases, with 17 bases between them. The CDR3 runs to 15 residues. The CDR3 reads CASRPADFGGNTIYF. Here the CDR3 DNA reads TGTGCCAGCCGCCCAGCTGATTTTGGTGGAAACACCATATATTTT.

This clonotype showed up just a few times. The rearrangement links TRBV6-2 or TRBV6-3 to TRBJ1-5; perhaps TRBD1 as D (5 bases). The germline V and J ends were trimmed by 7 bases and 5 bases, with 9 bases remaining between them. CDR1 MNHEY and CDR2 SVGEGT come from the germline V gene. The CDR3 has 12 amino acids. Here the CDR3 reads CASNGGYQPQHF. CDR3 nucleotide sequence: TGTGCCAGCAATGGGGGATATCAGCCCCAGCATTTT.

The chain uses TRBV12-3 or TRBV12-4 and TRBJ2-2; D ambiguous. V was trimmed by 6 bases and J by 3 bases, leaving 5 bases between them. CDR3 size: 12 residues. CDR3 sequence: CASRYYTGELFF. Here the CDR3 DNA reads TGTGCCAGCAGATACTACACCGGGGAGCTGTTTTTT.

At least ten counts were recorded for this clonotype. The rearrangement links TRBV18 to TRBJ2-3, with 8 bases fitting TRBD2. The CDR3 has 15 residues. Germline assignment: CDR1 KGHSH and CDR2 LQKENI. The junction had 2 bases not matched to a gene; V was cut back by 2 bases and J by 1 base. In DNA form, the CDR3 reads TGTGCCAGCTCACCAAGTAGCGGGGGCACAGATACGCAGTATTTT. This sequence encodes CASSPSSGGTDTQYF.

This clonotype was observed at least ten times. The chain combines TRBV5-1 with TRBJ2-3, with D uncertain. Trimming took 2 bases from V and 1 from J, leaving 14 bases between them. Germline lookup yields CDR1 SGHRS and CDR2 YFSETQ. This CDR3 contains 16 residues. As DNA, the CDR3 is TGCGCCAGCAGCTTTCAGACTCAAACCGGCACAGATACGCAGTATTTT. Translation: CASSFQTQTGTDTQYF. Looking up the rest from reference TRBV5-1 and TRBJ2-3 gives the full variable domain: KAGVTQTPRYLIKTRGQQVTLSCSPISGHRSVSWYQQTPGQGLQFLFEYFSETQRNKGNFPGRFSGRQFSNSRSEMNVSTLELGDSALYLCASSFQTQTGTDTQYFGPGTRLTVL.

The CDR3 DNA follows: TGCAGTCCCACCACGCCCCCGGGACAGGGATTATCAGATACGCAGTATTTT. This translates into CSPTTPPGQGLSDTQYF. The chain links TRBV20-1 to TRBJ2-3, with 9 nucleotides matching TRBD1. With V trimmed by 8 bases and J by 4 bases, 19 bases remained unmatched. The CDR3 spans 17 residues. Germline V gives CDR1 DFQATT, CDR2 SNEGSKA (reference sequence).

The sample holds a few counts of this clonotype. V and J are TRBV5-6 and TRBJ2-7, with 7 bases identical to TRBD1. With V trimmed by 3 bases and J by 0 bases, 9 bases remained unmatched. The CDR3 loop spans 16 amino acids. The germline gives CDR1 SGHDT, CDR2 YYEEEE. CDR3 region: CASSWGTERNSYEQYF. The CDR3 DNA sequence: TGTGCCAGCAGCTGGGGGACAGAGAGAAACTCCTACGAGCAGTACTTC.

V is TRBV5-1 and J is TRBJ1-6; possibly TRBD1 for D (5 bases). Germline CDR1 is SGHRS and CDR2 is YFSETQ. The V end lost 1 base, the J end lost 0 bases, and 11 bases lay between the germline ends. The CDR3 is 17 residues long. The CDR3 region is CASSLWDPSSYNSPLHF. CDR3 sequence (DNA): TGCGCCAGCAGCTTGTGGGACCCATCCTCCTATAATTCACCCCTCCACTTT.

The rearrangement joins TRBV12-3 or TRBV12-4 to TRBJ2-1, with D possibly being TRBD1 (8 bases). This CDR3 has 17 residues. Trimming removed 4 bases at V and 1 base at J, with 17 bases between. The CDR3 nucleotides are TGTGCCAGCAGTTCGACAGGGGCCGGGGGGTCCTACAATGAGCAGTTCTTC. Protein sequence: CASSSTGAGGSYNEQFF.

This clonotype was counted at least ten times. V usage is TRBV29-1 and J usage is TRBJ2-2; no definite D call. Germline V CDR1 and CDR2: SQVTM, ANQGSEA. V was pared by 7 bases and J by 1 base, with 7 bases between. This CDR3 region has 12 residues. The CDR3 DNA reads as TGCAGCGCCCGTCGGAACACCGGGGAGCTGTTTTTT. This codes for CSARRNTGELFF.

In nucleotides, the CDR3 is TGTGCCAACACGAAGTATGGCTACACCTTC. Translation gives CANTKYGYTF. V usage is TRBV27 and J usage is TRBJ1-2, with D unclear. The CDR3 spans 10 residues. Germline V gene lookup returns CDR1 MNHEY and CDR2 SMNVEV (reference sequence). The ends were cut back, 10 bases at V and 5 bases at J, with 8 bases in the middle.

The table lists this clonotype with a few counts. This sequence joins TRBV25-1 and TRBJ2-3; D is unclear. CDR3 size: 18 residues. Germline V CDR1 and CDR2: MGHDK, SYGVNS. Between the trimmed V and J ends, which lost 4 bases and 1 base, there was a span of 21 bases. As DNA, the CDR3 is TGTGCCAGCAGTGCGATTTGGCCCTCACTGACGGGCACAGATACGCAGTATTTT. Translated: CASSAIWPSLTGTDTQYF.

The chain recombines TRBV7-9 with TRBJ2-7; 7 bases line up with TRBD1. Germline V gene sequence: CDR1 SEHNR, CDR2 FQNEAQ (reference sequence). This CDR3 contains 14 residues. V trimming: 1 base; J trimming: 5 bases; junction bases outside the gene matches: 5. For the CDR3, the DNA is TGTGCCAGCAGCTTAGGACAGGGTCTCGACGAGCAGTACGTC. Its translation: CASSLGQGLDEQYV.

This clonotype was seen ten or more times. The chain links TRBV4-2 to TRBJ1-5; tentative D call: TRBD1 (5 bases). CDR1 is LGHNA and CDR2 is YNFKEQ in the germline V gene. The CDR3 loop spans 13 amino acids. V was trimmed by 1 base and J by 4 bases, leaving 5 bases between them. CDR3 coding DNA: TGTGCCAGCAGCCAAGGACAGAATCAGCCCCAGCATTTT. It yields the protein CASSQGQNQPQHF.

This clonotype was seen at least ten times. The rearrangement joins TRBV4-3 to TRBJ2-5; the D is unclear. The germline V and J ends were trimmed by 4 bases and 5 bases, with 20 bases remaining between them. Per the germline V gene, CDR1 is LGHNA and CDR2 is YSLEER. The CDR3 runs to 16 residues. The CDR3 sequence is CASSLNPELSGETQYF. CDR3 sequence (DNA): TGCGCCAGCAGCCTCAATCCGGAGCTCTCCGGGGAGACCCAGTACTTC.

There are many counts of this clonotype. J is TRBJ2-3 and V is TRBV12-3 or TRBV12-4, with D tentatively TRBD2 (5 bases). The length of the CDR3 is 18 residues. Trimming took off 2 bases at V and 1 base at J, with 19 bases between the two ends. The CDR3 here is CASSLLSRGLIRTDTQYF. DNA of the CDR3: TGTGCCAGCAGTTTATTGTCGCGAGGGTTGATACGCACAGATACGCAGTATTTT.

This clonotype has more than one count but fewer than ten. The gene calls are TRBV24-1 and TRBJ1-5; 9 nucleotides agree with TRBD1. The CDR3 runs 15 residues. Germline CDR1 and CDR2: KGHDR and SFDVKD. The ends lost 5 bases at V and 4 bases at J; junction bases unmatched: 5. CDR3 region: CATSAGGQGNQPQHF. CDR3 coding DNA: TGTGCCACCAGTGCTGGGGGACAGGGAAATCAGCCCCAGCATTTT.

V and J are TRBV18 and TRBJ1-2; 7 nucleotides align to TRBD1. V lost 2 bases, J lost 7 bases, and 4 bases stayed unmatched. The CDR3 is 13 residues long. Germline V gives CDR1 KGHSH, CDR2 LQKENI. In nucleotides, the CDR3 is TGTGCCAGCTCACCATCGGGACAGTTTGGCTACACCTTC. It yields the protein CASSPSGQFGYTF. The full variable domain, rest sourced from reference TRBV18 and TRBJ1-2, is NAGVMQNPRHLVRRRGQEARLRCSPMKGHSHVYWYRQLPEEGLKFMVYLQKENIIDESGMPKERFSAEFPKEGPSILRIQQVVRGDSAAYFCASSPSGQFGYTFGSGTRLTVV.

This clonotype has a handful of counts. The chain recombines TRBV10-3 with TRBJ2-7, with TRBD2 matching over 9 bases. The CDR3 runs to 15 residues. Germline-derived CDR1 and CDR2 are ENHRY and SYGVKD. V lost 2 bases, J lost 4 bases, and 6 bases stayed unmatched. As DNA, the CDR3 is TGTGCCATCAGTGAGCCCGGACTAGCGCTGTACGAGCAGTACTTC. Its protein product is CAISEPGLALYEQYF.